This T cell receptor (beta chain) was identified during a study of T cell repertoires in cytomegalovirus infection (dated by TCRdb to between 2018 and 2021). For context, the study as a whole: Alongside well-studied HLA-B-restricted epitopes, the peptide stimulations were aimed at recently identified HLA-C-restricted CMV epitopes, whose presentation resists viral immunomodulation. Donor HLA type was relevant to the analysis, as public TCR beta signatures indicated carriage of CMV infection together with the matching HLA type.

The sample's treatment or condition label, in plain terms: in vitro stimulation with specific CMV peptide epitopes to enrich CMV-specific T cells. Counted from cysteine to phenylalanine, this CDR3 has 10 amino acids. CDR3 DNA is the only sequence kept; it has 30 bases, read in frame from the first base. From the germline V gene, CDR1 is SQVTM and CDR2 is ANQGSEA. The trim is 6 bases for V and 1 base for J, with a gap of 3 bases between the germline ends. General findings and caveats noted by the study authors: The ex vivo response was dominated by HLA-C-restricted CMV-specific TCR beta clonotypes, and the single most frequent clonotype in two of eight donors was supplied by these HLA-C-restricted clonotypes. Cumulative frequency of public TCR beta family members discriminated carriers of CMV infection plus the relevant HLA type in this cohort and an independent roughly 330-donor cohort.

Details on this clonotype: Its antigen is not yet known. Per-base quality was not reported, and no clone a single base away is much larger than it.

Sequencing instrument: Illumina HiSeq 1500. TCRdb itself trimmed the public reads at Q25 with fastp, ran MiXCR and retained productive beta chains. CDR3 protein duplicates are merged, each entry listing the most common genes and DNA. Here the sample has about 480,000 distinct CDR3 sequences; 33% occur a single time. Jointly, the top ten make up 15% to 20% of the sample. The receptor's source is a human donor in good health (CMV status not recorded). Some clones in this sample may be carry-over from other donors' samples. Here the chain combines TRBV29-1 and TRBJ1-1, with the D gene not clear enough to name. The sample consisted of cultured PBMCs, taken from culture after CMV antigen stimulation. The DNA reads TGCAGCGTGGAGAACACTGAAGCTTTCTTT. Its translation reads: CSVENTEAFF.